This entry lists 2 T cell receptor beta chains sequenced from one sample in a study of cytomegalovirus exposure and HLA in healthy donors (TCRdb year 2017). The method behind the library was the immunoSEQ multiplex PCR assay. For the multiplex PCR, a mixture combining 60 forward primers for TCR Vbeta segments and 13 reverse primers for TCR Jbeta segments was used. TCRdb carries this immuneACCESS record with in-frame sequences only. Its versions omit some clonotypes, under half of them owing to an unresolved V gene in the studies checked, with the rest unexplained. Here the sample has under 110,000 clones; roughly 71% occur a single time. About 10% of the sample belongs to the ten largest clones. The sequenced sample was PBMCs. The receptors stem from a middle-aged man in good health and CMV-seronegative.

CDR3 loop: CASSSGQGSLSYEQYF. The DNA of the CDR3 is TGTGCCAGCAGCTCGGGACAGGGATCTTTATCCTACGAGCAGTACTTC. This chain uses TRBV11-2 with TRBJ2-7; 9 bases map to TRBD1. CDR1 is SGHAT and CDR2 is FQNNGV in the germline V gene. V lost 4 bases, J lost 1 base, and 8 bases stayed unmatched. The CDR3 covers 16 residues.

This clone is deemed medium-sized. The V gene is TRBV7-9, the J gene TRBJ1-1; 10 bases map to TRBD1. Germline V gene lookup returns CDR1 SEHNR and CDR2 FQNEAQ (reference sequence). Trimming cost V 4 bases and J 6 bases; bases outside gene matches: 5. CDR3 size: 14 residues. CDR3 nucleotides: TGTGCCAGCAGCTACGGACAGGGGGGTGCTGAAGCTTTCTTT. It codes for CASSYGQGGAEAFF.